The T cell receptor (beta chain) described here comes from a study of neurological immune-mediated disorders. Overall study findings and caveats: The highest TCR clonal expansion occurred in HTLV-1-associated myelopathy; multiple sclerosis fell below healthy controls.

By share, this clonotype ranks as medium-sized (0.01 to 0.1%). Antigen: not known. 2 million PBMCs stored at -80 C were the source of the unsorted libraries. Synthesis of cDNA was performed by 5'RACE using 10-nucleotide random UMIs. Over 190 million TCR-beta sequences (from 15-18 subjects) were yielded by each sequencing run. One entry per CDR3 protein results from TCRdb running MiXCR on the 5' RACE reads. The sample holds 33,000 or so distinct CDR3 sequences, roughly 7% seen once. The CDR3 consists of 15 residues. Trimming pared 0 bases from V and 0 bases from J, leaving 7 bases between. CDR1 SGHRS and CDR2 YFSETQ come from the germline V gene.

The sequenced material came from PBMCs. The chain joins TRBV5-1 to TRBJ2-1, with D maybe TRBD2 (5 bases). This receptor was taken from a woman aged 40 to 50 in good health. The CDR3 protein is CASSLGGSSYNEQFF. The CDR3 DNA reads TGCGCCAGCAGCTTGGGTGGGAGCTCCTACAATGAGCAGTTCTTC. Supplemented by reference TRBV5-1 and TRBJ2-1, the full variable domain reads KAGVTQTPRYLIKTRGQQVTLSCSPISGHRSVSWYQQTPGQGLQFLFEYFSETQRNKGNFPGRFSGRQFSNSRSEMNVSTLELGDSALYLCASSLGGSSYNEQFFGPGTRLTVL.